Listed below are T cell receptor beta chains from one sample, sequenced in a study of lymphopenia after photon versus proton radiotherapy. Method: immunoSEQ multiplex PCR; TCRdb's copy keeps in-frame clones and lacks some. Of 83,000 or so clones listed, about 86% are singletons. This material consisted of peripheral blood, taken from a patient treated with proton-based radiotherapy. The receptor source for this set is a man in his sixties with pancreatic cancer. The CDR3 runs from the conserved cysteine through the conserved F or W. Each record gives: V gene, clone size, D gene, J gene, CDR3 protein, CDR3 DNA. The D gene is left open where the match is weak. The size of a clone is reported for some rows only, either as once, few or many, or as a class for expanded clones.

TRBV5-4	once	-	TRBJ1-1	CASSLGWRNTEAFF	TGTGCCAGCAGCTTGGGCTGGAGGAACACTGAAGCTTTCTTT
TRBV9	-	TRBD1	TRBJ2-5	CASSVDLTGGTRETQYF	TGTGCCAGCAGCGTAGATTTGACAGGGGGAACGCGGGAGACCCAGTACTTC
TRBV5-4	-	-	TRBJ1-1	CASSSSGLTEAFF	TGTGCCAGCAGCTCATCAGGGTTAACTGAAGCTTTCTTT
TRBV28	-	TRBD1	TRBJ2-7	CASSYGGTGSGEQYF	TGTGCCAGCAGCTACGGGGGGACAGGGTCAGGGGAGCAGTACTTC
TRBV6-6	-	TRBD1	TRBJ1-5	CASTQGAGVGQPQHF	TGTGCCAGCACCCAGGGGGCAGGGGTGGGTCAGCCCCAGCATTTT
TRBV18	-	TRBD1	TRBJ2-3	CASSPGGTGQDTQYF	TGTGCCAGCTCGCCAGGCGGGACAGGGCAAGATACGCAGTATTTT
TRBV11-2	-	-	TRBJ1-3	CASSLPQTGYSGNTIYF	TGTGCCAGCAGCTTGCCCCAAACGGGCTACTCTGGAAACACCATATATTTT
TRBV11-1	-	TRBD1	TRBJ1-1	CASSASPGTGFFF	TGTGCCAGCAGCGCTTCCCCCGGGACAGGATTTTTCTTT
TRBV18	once	-	TRBJ2-2	CASSPRGGPNTGELFF	TGTGCCAGCTCACCACGCGGGGGCCCGAACACCGGGGAGCTGTTTTTT
TRBV7-3	-	-	TRBJ2-5	CASSPGAQETQYF	TGTGCCAGCAGCCCCGGAGCGCAGGAGACCCAGTACTTC
TRBV5-1	-	TRBD1	TRBJ2-5	CASSRQTGGGETQYF	TGCGCCAGCAGCAGGCAGACAGGGGGCGGAGAGACCCAGTACTTC
TRBV7-3	-	-	TRBJ2-2	CASSLGAGELFF	TGTGCCAGCAGCTTAGGGGCCGGGGAGCTGTTTTTT
TRBV6-1	-	-	TRBJ1-4	CASSEVEANEKLFF	TGTGCCAGCAGTGAAGTGGAGGCTAATGAAAAACTGTTTTTT
TRBV28	-	-	TRBJ1-4	CASSLLTGPLFF	TGTGCCAGCAGTTTATTAACAGGGCCACTGTTTTTT
TRBV2	once	TRBD2	TRBJ2-2	CASSLPLQSGRRTGELFF	TGTGCCAGCAGTTTGCCCCTTCAGAGCGGGAGAAGGACCGGGGAGCTGTTTTTT
TRBV5-1	-	-	TRBJ2-7	CASSPPGTWPCEQYF	TGCGCCAGCAGCCCGCCTGGGACTTGGCCCTGCGAGCAGTACTTC
TRBV29-1	-	-	TRBJ2-3	CSVTSMAGHTDTQYF	TGCAGCGTTACTTCTATGGCGGGACACACAGATACGCAGTATTTT
TRBV7-2	-	-	TRBJ2-3	CASSLADTQYF	TGTGCCAGCAGCTTAGCAGATACGCAGTATTTT
TRBV11-3	-	TRBD2	TRBJ2-1	CASSPSGAPGEQFF	TGTGCCAGCAGCCCTAGCGGGGCTCCGGGTGAGCAGTTCTTC
TRBV7-8	-	-	TRBJ2-4	CASSLQRAKNIQYF	TGTGCCAGCAGCCTCCAACGAGCCAAAAACATTCAGTACTTC
TRBV7-9	-	-	TRBJ1-3	CASSPPQGSGNTIYF	TGTGCCAGCAGCCCCCCCCAGGGCTCTGGAAACACCATATATTTT
TRBV5-1	-	-	TRBJ2-1	CASSLTYSQGWNGNEQFF	TGCGCCAGCAGCTTAACCTACTCCCAGGGTTGGAACGGGAATGAGCAGTTCTTC
TRBV10-2	-	-	TRBJ2-1	CASSEGRGFSYNEQFF	TGCGCCAGCAGTGAGGGCAGGGGTTTTTCCTACAATGAGCAGTTCTTC
TRBV6-1	-	TRBD1	TRBJ1-2	CASRGDRGTIYGYTF	TGTGCCAGCAGGGGGGACAGGGGAACCATCTATGGCTACACCTTC
TRBV30	few	TRBD2	TRBJ2-7	CAWSVRSGRAGAYEQYF	TGTGCCTGGAGTGTACGTAGCGGGAGGGCGGGGGCCTACGAGCAGTACTTC
TRBV28	-	TRBD1	TRBJ1-2	CASSILTRQGARPTF	TGTGCCAGCAGTATACTGACGAGACAGGGGGCAAGACCCACCTTC
TRBV14	-	-	TRBJ1-2	CASSRLQQGPYGYTF	TGTGCCAGCAGCCGATTACAACAGGGCCCCTATGGCTACACCTTC
TRBV5-5	-	-	TRBJ2-6	CASSVGPILSGANVLTF	TGTGCCAGCAGCGTGGGACCGATCCTCTCTGGGGCCAACGTCCTGACTTTC
TRBV29-1	-	TRBD2	TRBJ2-5	CSVVAGQTQYF	TGCAGCGTTGTAGCGGGACAGACCCAGTACTTC
TRBV9	few	TRBD2	TRBJ2-3	CASSVVAGGPDTQYF	TGTGCCAGCAGCGTTGTAGCGGGAGGTCCAGATACGCAGTATTTT
TRBV7-9	-	TRBD2	TRBJ2-7	CASSYTSGVVYEQYF	TGTGCCAGCAGCTACACTAGCGGAGTGGTGTACGAGCAGTACTTC
TRBV28	-	-	TRBJ1-1	CASSSLGRAEAFF	TGTGCCAGCAGTTCACTGGGGAGGGCTGAAGCTTTCTTT
TRBV5-4	-	TRBD1	TRBJ2-1	CASSLVGTGYNEQFF	TGTGCCAGCAGCTTGGTTGGGACAGGTTACAATGAGCAGTTCTTC
TRBV27	-	TRBD2	TRBJ2-2	CASSSIGLAGITGELFF	TGTGCCAGCAGTTCCATCGGACTAGCGGGAATAACCGGGGAGCTGTTTTTT
TRBV5-6	-	-	TRBJ2-3	CASSLASLSGTDTQYF	TGTGCCAGCAGCTTGGCTAGTCTCTCGGGGACAGATACGCAGTATTTT
TRBV10-3	few	-	TRBJ1-2	CAIKTGTTNYGYTF	TGTGCCATCAAGACCGGGACAACCAACTATGGCTACACCTTC